What follows are 10 T cell receptor beta chains derived from one specimen sequenced in a study of blood T cell repertoires in COVID-19. Libraries were prepared by immunoSEQ multiplex PCR; TCRdb keeps only in-frame clonotypes and omits some of them. The sample records roughly 330,000 clones, more than 70% being singletons. Sequenced input: peripheral blood. The receptor set was obtained from a woman between 50 and 59 years old with acute or convalescent COVID-19.

This clone was seen only once. The chain is built from TRBV5-1 and TRBJ2-7; D might be TRBD1 (6 bases). There are 14 residues in the CDR3. V lost 1 base and J lost 12, with 20 bases in between. Germline CDR1 and CDR2: SGHRS and YFSETQ. The CDR3 loop is CASSLSGAKLHPYF. As DNA, the CDR3 is TGCGCCAGCAGCTTGTCAGGGGCGAAGCTGCATCCGTACTTC.

In regard to this clone: The junction and the germline gene differ at one end; a read error may be behind it. V gene TRBV28 combines with J gene TRBJ1-3; D call uncertain. The CDR3 has 11 residues. Germline CDR1 MDHEN, CDR2 SYDVKM. The CDR3 region has the DNA TGTGCCAGCACTTCAATGGTGGGGTGGGAGTTT. It codes for CASTSMVGWEF. The entire variable domain, with the rest obtained from reference TRBV28 and TRBJ1-3, is as follows: DVKVTQSSRYLVKRTGEKVFLECVQDMDHENMFWYRQDPGLGLRLIYFSYDVKMKEKGDIPEGYSVSREKKERFSLILESASTNQTSMYLCASTSMVGWEFGEGSWLTVV.

This rearrangement joins TRBV11-1 to TRBJ2-7; 9 positions agree with TRBD1. CDR3 size: 16 residues. CDR1 and CDR2 (germline): SGHAT, FQDESV (reference sequence). V gave up 1 base and J gave up 3 bases; unmatched junction bases: 7. CDR3 loop: CASSLVRGTGIYEQYF. CDR3 in DNA: TGTGCCAGCAGCTTAGTAAGGGGGACAGGGATCTACGAGCAGTACTTC. Filled out from reference TRBV11-1 and TRBJ2-7, the complete variable domain reads EAEVAQSPRYKITEKSQAVAFWCDPISGHATLYWYRQILGQGPELLVQFQDESVVDDSQLPKDRFSAERLKGVDSTLKIQPAELGDSAMYLCASSLVRGTGIYEQYFGPGTRLTVT.

J is TRBJ1-2 and V is TRBV27; D uncertain. The CDR3 has 14 amino acids. Germline CDR1 is MNHEY and CDR2 is SMNVEV (reference sequence). V was cut by 7 bases and J by 5 bases, with 17 bases left in between. Here the CDR3 DNA reads TGTGCCAGCACCTCCAGGTGGCAGGCTTATGGCTACACCTTC. It encodes CASTSRWQAYGYTF.

This rearrangement joins TRBV5-1 to TRBJ2-4; 10 positions match TRBD1. The CDR3 is 15 residues long. Germline trimming cut 4 bases from V and 6 bases from J; bases unmatched to any gene: 7. Germline V gene lookup returns CDR1 SGHRS and CDR2 YFSETQ. CDR3 in DNA: TGCGCCAGCAGCGCTGCCGGGACAGGGGTAAACATTCAGTACTTC. Protein sequence: CASSAAGTGVNIQYF.

V is TRBV6-2 or TRBV6-3 and J is TRBJ2-5, with D possibly being TRBD1 (6 bases). From germline, CDR1 is MNHEY and CDR2 SVGEGT. V was trimmed by 5 bases and J by 2 bases, leaving 12 bases between them. The CDR3 extends over 14 amino acids. The CDR3 coding sequence is TGTGCCAGCAGTCCAACCGGGACACAAGAGACCCAGTACTTC. Protein sequence: CASSPTGTQETQYF.

The chain uses TRBV3-1 (or the pseudogene TRBV3-2) and TRBJ1-1; tentatively, D is TRBD1 (6 bases). V lost 3 bases and J 4 bases, leaving 9 bases between the germline ends. This CDR3 is built from 13 residues. CDR1 is LGHDT, CDR2 YNNKEL, per germline (reference sequence). CDR3 amino acids: CASSQGAPTEAFF. The CDR3 DNA follows: TGTGCCAGCAGCCAGGGGGCGCCCACTGAAGCTTTCTTT.

CDR3 nucleotide sequence: TGTGCCAGCAGCAACGGGACTAGCGGGCATATCCGGGGCGAGCAGTACTTC. This translates into CASSNGTSGHIRGEQYF. J is TRBJ2-7 and V is TRBV21-1; the table names TRBD2, a call not compared with the DNA. TRBV21-1 is a documented pseudogene. The CDR3 is 17 residues long.

The chain combines TRBV3-1 (or the pseudogene TRBV3-2) with TRBJ2-6; tentative D call: TRBD1 (6 bases). This CDR3 is built from 16 residues. The germline V and J ends were trimmed by 2 bases and 0 bases, with 8 bases remaining between them. Germline V gene data show CDR1 as LGHDT and CDR2 as YNNKEL (reference sequence). As DNA, the CDR3 is TGTGCCAGCAGCCAACGGACAGTCTCTGGGGCCAACGTCCTGACTTTC. Translating it yields CASSQRTVSGANVLTF.

In its sample, this clone was seen once. The chain employs TRBV2 and TRBJ1-5; TRBD1 matches at 9 bases. CDR1 and CDR2 (germline): SNHLY, FYNNEI. The V and J ends lost 6 bases and 2 bases, in that order; junction bases with no gene match: 5. This CDR3 contains 15 residues. This CDR3 is CASSGQGMGNQPQHF. CDR3 in DNA: TGTGCCAGCAGCGGACAGGGGATGGGCAATCAGCCCCAGCATTTT.